This TCR beta chain was sequenced during a study of T-cell reconstitution after alpha-beta-depleted transplantation in children. Study-wide points: T-cell counts and diversity at one year post-transplant came mainly from newly produced T cells. The study traced high day-60 TCRbeta diversity in some patients to surviving recipient T cells and thymic progenitors. About two months after transplant, alpha-beta T cells reportedly came from several hundred expanded graft clones.

The length of the CDR3 is 17 residues. Germline CDR1 is SGHRS and CDR2 is YFSETQ. V dropped 0 bases and J dropped 1; count of bases not matched to a gene: 8. On this clonotype itself: Its antigen is unknown.

The library targeted TCRbeta and was prepared with unique molecular identifiers. TCRdb recomputed calls from the PCR reads with MiXCR, one row per CDR3 protein. Here the sample spans around 800,000 distinct CDR3 sequences, 16% being singletons. The chain recombines TRBV5-1 with TRBJ2-3; 7 positions match TRBD2. Here the sequenced sample was PBMCs, mostly from graft donor cells, taken 360 days after TCRalphabeta/CD19-depleted stem cell transplant. This TCR was recovered from a male patient aged 10 to 17 who had a stem cell transplant for acute lymphoblastic leukemia, so the T cells may come from the graft donor. The CDR3 protein is CASSLAPWAGGTDTQYF. As DNA, the CDR3 is TGCGCCAGCAGCTTGGCCCCCTGGGCGGGAGGCACAGATACGCAGTATTTT. The full variable domain, completed using reference TRBV5-1 and TRBJ2-3, is KAGVTQTPRYLIKTRGQQVTLSCSPISGHRSVSWYQQTPGQGLQFLFEYFSETQRNKGNFPGRFSGRQFSNSRSEMNVSTLELGDSALYLCASSLAPWAGGTDTQYFGPGTRLTVL.